One and the same sample provided the 16 T cell receptor beta chains below, sequenced in a study of post-analysis software for immune sequencing data. These receptors lack a known antigen. Study results and caveats: TRBV5-6, TRBV5-1 and TRBV20-1 belonged to a set of roughly 5 TRBV segments that were more frequent in patients than controls.

Unique-molecular-identifier-tagged TCR beta cDNA libraries were used. TCRdb re-analysed the PCR reads in MiXCR, keeping a single row per CDR3 protein. The table has approximately 180,000 distinct CDR3 sequences, about 29% seen once. Sequenced input: blood. Receptors were obtained from a girl aged 10 to 17 with multiple sclerosis.

Of note for this clonotype: One base away lies a much larger clone, so this may be a sequencing read error. The chain carries TRBV3-1 and TRBJ2-1; no definite D call. Per germline, CDR1 LGHDT and CDR2 YNNKEL (reference sequence). V was cut by 1 base and J by 0 bases, with 10 bases left in between. The CDR3 is 16 amino acids. The CDR3 nucleotides are TGTGCCAGCAGCCAAGGGGTCCCGAGCTCCTACAATGAGCAGTTCTTC. This gives the protein CASSQGVPSSYNEQFF.

The chain combines TRBV11-2 with TRBJ2-2; no reliable D call. Germline CDR1 SGHAT, CDR2 FQNNGV. V was trimmed by 5 bases and J by 3 bases, leaving 4 bases between them. The CDR3 is 12 amino acids. CDR3 sequence (DNA): TGTGCCAGCAGCCAGTACACCGGGGAGCTGTTTTTT. It yields the protein CASSQYTGELFF.

This clonotype was seen a few times. The junction differs from germline at one of its ends, possibly a read error. This chain's CDR3 is CASSQQDRASPPHF. In DNA form, the CDR3 reads TGCGCCAGCAGCCAACAGGACAGGGCTTCACCCCCCCACTTT. This chain uses TRBV4-1 with TRBJ1-6; 8 positions match TRBD1. This CDR3 spans 14 amino acids. Germline V gene sequence: CDR1 MGHRA, CDR2 YSYEKL.

This clonotype was seen many times. This sequence joins TRBV5-1 and TRBJ1-6; TRBD1 is a possible D gene (6 bases). CDR1 SGHRS and CDR2 YFSETQ come from the germline V gene. The V and J ends lost 6 bases and 8 bases respectively, with 15 bases between them. The CDR3 has 14 amino acids. The CDR3 region is CASKGGIEDSPLHF. CDR3 coding DNA: TGCGCCAGCAAAGGGGGGATTGAGGATTCACCCCTCCACTTT.

On this clonotype: An end of the junction does not agree with germline; a read error may underlie this. V is TRBV6-5 and J is TRBJ1-6, with D unresolved. This CDR3 is built from 15 residues. Germline values: CDR1 MNHEY, CDR2 SVGAGI. For the CDR3, the DNA is TGTGCCAGCAGCTACACGAACAGTTATAATTCACCCCCCCACTTT. It is translated as CASSYTNSYNSPPHF.

The chain couples TRBV27 to TRBJ1-2, with 7 bases matching TRBD1. CDR1 is MNHEY, CDR2 SMNVEV, per germline (reference sequence). The ends lost 5 bases at V and 6 bases at J; junction bases unmatched: 9. The CDR3 consists of 14 residues. The CDR3 loop reads CASSRQGERDGYTF. The CDR3 bases are TGTGCCAGCAGTCGGCAGGGGGAAAGGGATGGCTACACCTTC.

Points on this clonotype: Just one base apart from a much larger clone, this may be a read error. This sequence joins TRBV29-1 and TRBJ2-1; D unresolved. Germline CDR1 and CDR2: SQVTM and ANQGSEA. V was clipped by 6 bases and J by 4 bases, with 13 bases between them. The CDR3 totals 13 residues. The CDR3: CSVSATQYNEQFF. CDR3 coding DNA: TGCAGCGTATCTGCGACACAGTACAATGAGCAGTTCTTC.

The chain carries TRBV28 and TRBJ1-1; D uncertain. The germline gives CDR1 MDHEN, CDR2 SYDVKM. The CDR3 runs to 14 residues. Trimming removed 3 bases from V and 5 bases from J, with 13 bases in between. For the CDR3, the DNA is TGTGCCAGCAGTTTGTCCGGGGTTGGGACTGAAGCTTTCTTT. It encodes CASSLSGVGTEAFF.

With regard to this clonotype: A single base separates this from a much larger clone, so it may be a read error. The gene calls are TRBV4-1 and TRBJ2-7, with D perhaps TRBD1 or TRBD2 (5 bases each). From germline, CDR1 is MGHRA and CDR2 YSYEKL. The CDR3 loop spans 13 amino acids. The V and J ends lost 0 bases and 9 bases respectively, with 12 bases between them. CDR3 bases: TGCGCCAGCAGCCAAGAATCGGGGCTAAGGCAGTACTTC. Translation: CASSQESGLRQYF.

This clonotype occurred a few times. J is TRBJ2-2 and V is TRBV7-8; D might be TRBD1 (6 bases). Germline V gene lookup returns CDR1 SGHVS and CDR2 FQNEAQ. The V end lost 4 bases, the J end lost 2 bases, and 11 bases lay between the germline ends. The CDR3 sequence is 15 residues long. The CDR3 here is CASSYDRHNTGELFF. The CDR3 coding sequence is TGTGCCAGCAGCTACGACAGGCATAACACCGGGGAGCTGTTTTTT.

This clonotype was picked up many times. The chain uses TRBV28 and TRBJ2-1, with 8 positions matching TRBD2. Trimming cost V 7 bases and J 4 bases; bases outside gene matches: 0. This CDR3 has 12 residues. The germline V gene encodes CDR1 MDHEN and CDR2 SYDVKM. The DNA of the CDR3 is TGTGCCAGCACGGGAGGGTACAATGAGCAGTTCTTC. This codes for CASTGGYNEQFF.

V and J are TRBV4-1 and TRBJ2-5, with D uncertain. V was pared by 0 bases and J by 4 bases, with 15 bases between. The CDR3 has 16 residues. Germline-derived CDR1 and CDR2 are MGHRA and YSYEKL. CDR3 sequence (DNA): TGCGCCAGCAGCCAAGAATCAGGTGGATGGGGAGAGACCCAGTACTTC. Residues: CASSQESGGWGETQYF.

This chain links TRBV5-5 with TRBJ2-7; D is uncertain. The CDR3 is 17 amino acids. Germline lookup yields CDR1 SGHKS and CDR2 YYEKEE (reference sequence). The V and J ends lost 0 bases and 3 bases respectively, with 19 bases between them. CDR3 amino acids: CASSLASLIAPCYEQYF. CDR3 coding DNA: TGTGCCAGCAGCTTGGCCTCGCTAATCGCCCCTTGCTACGAGCAGTACTTC. Based on the CDR3 plus reference TRBV5-5 and TRBJ2-7, the full variable domain is DAGVTQSPTHLIKTRGQQVTLRCSPISGHKSVSWYQQVLGQGPQFIFQYYEKEERGRGNFPDRFSARQFPNYSSELNVNALLLGDSALYLCASSLASLIAPCYEQYFGPGTRLTVT.

About this clonotype itself: This may be a read error: a much more frequent sequence differs by one nucleotide. Likely a read error: the CDR3 ends without its conserved phenylalanine or tryptophan. This chain uses TRBV20-1 with TRBJ2-1, with 9 positions matching TRBD1. This CDR3 region has 15 residues. The V and J ends lost 0 bases and 7 bases, in that order; junction bases with no gene match: 7. Germline V gene sequence: CDR1 DFQATT, CDR2 SNEGSKA (reference sequence). CDR3 sequence reads: CSARDGTGWTNEQFL. The CDR3 DNA is TGCAGTGCTAGAGATGGGACAGGGTGGACTAATGAGCAGTTCTTA.

Concerning this clonotype: This sequence may be a read error, since a much larger clone differs from it by one base. The chain uses TRBV18 and TRBJ2-3; 7 bases line up with TRBD1. With 2 bases clipped from V and 0 bases from J, the junction kept 11 bases outside the gene matches. The CDR3 runs to 18 residues. CDR1 is KGHSH, CDR2 LQKENI, per germline. For the CDR3, the DNA is TGTGCCAGCTCACCAATGACCCCGGGACAGACTAGCACAGATACGCAGTATTTT. As protein: CASSPMTPGQTSTDTQYF.

This clonotype was seen just once. A much larger clone lies one base from this, so it may be a read error. The rearrangement joins TRBV20-1 to TRBJ2-1; TRBD2 aligns across 7 bases. The assigned J gene may be wrong: the sequence end matches TRBJ2-7 better. CDR3 size: 17 residues. Looked up from germline, CDR1 is DFQATT and CDR2 is SNEGSKA (reference sequence). This CDR3 reads CSARESGSGFSYNEQYF. Written as DNA, the CDR3 is TGCAGTGCTAGGGAGTCAGGTAGCGGGTTCTCCTACAATGAGCAGTACTTC.